This entry lists 17 T cell receptor beta chains sequenced from one sample in a study of shared clonotypes between healthy human individuals. Repertoires were generated with immunoSEQ multiplex PCR, while TCRdb's copy carries only in-frame clones and drops some. The data show over a million clones, about 98.5% seen once. The sequencing sample was made of naive CD4+ T cells sorted from blood. Subset noted: CD45RA+ positively selected. The receptors stem from a man in his thirties or forties in good health.

The chain recombines TRBV7-6 with TRBJ1-1; D gene unclear. The CDR3 consists of 13 residues. The germline V gene has CDR1 SGHVS and CDR2 FNYEAQ. Trimming took 3 bases from V and 1 from J, leaving 6 bases between them. The CDR3 nucleotides are TGTGCCAGCAGCTTTAAGGCGAACACTGAAGCTTTCTTT. Residues: CASSFKANTEAFF.

The chain links TRBV5-4 to TRBJ2-1; D is ambiguous. The V gene's germline CDR1 is SGHNT and CDR2 YYREEE (reference sequence). V lost 3 bases and J lost 5, with 18 bases in between. The CDR3 totals 16 residues. For the CDR3, the DNA is TGTGCCAGCAGCTCGGGCGCGGAGAGGAATAACAATGAGCAGTTCTTC. This encodes CASSSGAERNNNEQFF.

To note about this clone: Other DNA sequences of this sample code for an identical CDR3. The rearrangement links TRBV6-5 to TRBJ2-7, with unresolved D. The V gene lost 5 bases and the J gene lost 7 bases, with 9 bases spanning the gap. Germline V CDR1 and CDR2: MNHEY, SVGAGI. The CDR3 consists of 11 residues. The CDR3 bases are TGTGCCAGCAGTCCAGGAGATGAGCAGTACTTC. Translated, it gives CASSPGDEQYF.

This clone was seen just once. J is TRBJ2-7 and V is TRBV30; 10 bases match TRBD2. This CDR3 comprises 12 residues. From germline, CDR1 is GTSNPN and CDR2 SVGIG (reference sequence). V was pared by 3 bases and J by 4 bases, with 0 bases of the junction left unmatched. The CDR3 DNA reads as TGTGCCTGGAGACTAGCGGGATACGAGCAGTACTTC. Protein product: CAWRLAGYEQYF.

The chain couples TRBV18 to TRBJ1-1; no definite D call. The V gene lost 4 bases and the J gene lost 3 bases, with 12 bases spanning the gap. From germline, CDR1 is KGHSH and CDR2 LQKENI. This CDR3 is 14 amino acids long. The CDR3 bases are TGTGCCAGCTCACTACTGGTTTCGGACACTGAAGCTTTCTTT. Its translation is CASSLLVSDTEAFF.

V usage is TRBV29-1 and J usage is TRBJ1-1; D perhaps matches TRBD1 (5 bases). This CDR3 is 13 amino acids long. Germline CDR1 SQVTM, CDR2 ANQGSEA. With 0 bases removed from V and 11 bases from J, the gap between germline ends came to 16 bases. The chain's CDR3 is CSVEDPGRVGAFF. DNA for the CDR3: TGCAGCGTTGAAGATCCCGGCAGGGTCGGGGCTTTCTTT.

This clone appeared once. V gene TRBV10-3 combines with J gene TRBJ2-1; 7 bases line up with TRBD2. Trimming took 0 bases from V and 8 from J; bases not matched to a gene: 4. The germline CDR1 and CDR2 sequences are ENHRY and SYGVKD. This CDR3 spans 14 amino acids. The CDR3 loop is CAISESTSMHEQFF. In DNA, the CDR3 is TGTGCCATCAGTGAGTCGACTAGCATGCATGAGCAGTTCTTC.

The rearrangement uses TRBV11-2 and TRBJ2-2, with unresolved D. The CDR3 has 17 residues. Between the trimmed V and J ends, which lost 1 base and 3 bases, there was a span of 15 bases. Germline V gives CDR1 SGHAT, CDR2 FQNNGV. The CDR3 here is CASSLVNNRKYTGELFF. CDR3 nucleotide sequence: TGTGCCAGCAGCTTAGTTAACAACCGAAAGTACACCGGGGAGCTGTTTTTT.

As regards this clone: Other DNA sequences in the sample encode the same CDR3. The chain recombines TRBV19 with TRBJ2-6; D call uncertain. The CDR3 consists of 13 residues. Germline V CDR1 and CDR2: LNHDA, SQIVND (reference sequence). The V end was cut by 4 bases, the J end by 4 bases, with 5 bases between. The CDR3 sequence: CASSTLGANVLTF. The CDR3 DNA follows: TGTGCCAGTAGTACCTTAGGGGCCAACGTCCTGACTTTC.

The chain combines TRBV13 with TRBJ2-7; TRBD1 or TRBD2 may be the D gene (6 bases each). V gave up 2 bases and J gave up 3 bases, with 32 bases separating them. The CDR3 has 21 residues. CDR1 and CDR2 from the germline V gene are PRHDT and FYEKMQ (reference sequence). The CDR3 here is CASSLIGGWRNKRGDFYEQYF. CDR3 bases: TGTGCCAGCAGCTTAATCGGTGGGTGGAGGAATAAAAGGGGGGACTTCTACGAGCAGTACTTC. Complete variable domain (other parts from reference TRBV13 and TRBJ2-7): AAGVIQSPRHLIKEKRETATLKCYPIPRHDTVYWYQQGPGQDPQFLISFYEKMQSDKGSIPDRFSAQQFSDYHSELNMSSLELGDSALYFCASSLIGGWRNKRGDFYEQYFGPGTRLTVT.

CDR3 protein: CASSPPGGSEAFF. The CDR3 nucleotides read TGTGCCAGCTCCCCCCCGGGGGGTAGTGAAGCTTTCTTT. This chain uses TRBV18 with TRBJ1-1; possible D gene TRBD1, 5 bases. The germline V gene encodes CDR1 KGHSH and CDR2 LQKENI. This CDR3 spans 13 amino acids. Deletions cut 6 bases from V and 7 bases from J, with 15 bases between.

This sequence joins TRBV11-2 and TRBJ2-7, with D perhaps TRBD1 or TRBD2 (5 bases each). The germline V gene has CDR1 SGHAT and CDR2 FQNNGV. V shed 3 bases and J shed 0 bases, with 18 bases lying between them. The CDR3 is 17 residues long. DNA of the CDR3: TGTGCCAGCAGCTTCCTCCCGGGACGGAGTCTCTCCTACGAGCAGTACTTC. This sequence encodes CASSFLPGRSLSYEQYF. The complete variable domain, with remaining parts taken from reference TRBV11-2 and TRBJ2-7, reads EAGVAQSPRYKIIEKRQSVAFWCNPISGHATLYWYQQILGQGPKLLIQFQNNGVVDDSQLPKDRFSAERLKGVDSTLKIQPAKLEDSAVYLCASSFLPGRSLSYEQYFGPGTRLTVT.

This clone has just one count. The junction differs from germline at one of its ends, possibly a read error. The rearrangement uses TRBV28 and TRBJ1-2, with TRBD1 identical over 10 bases. The CDR3 is made up of 13 amino acids. CDR1 is MDHEN and CDR2 is SYDVKM in the germline V gene. The CDR3 DNA follows: TGTGCCGGCAGCGCAGACAGGGGGCTTGGCTACACCTTC. Translation gives CAGSADRGLGYTF.

The chain couples TRBV19 to TRBJ2-7, with D tentatively TRBD1 (5 bases). The CDR3 length is 15 residues. Trimming took 3 bases from V and 4 from J, leaving 16 bases between them. Per germline, CDR1 LNHDA and CDR2 SQIVND (reference sequence). CDR3 residues: CASSIQPGRSYEQYF. CDR3 sequence (DNA): TGTGCCAGTAGTATCCAGCCAGGGCGCTCGTACGAGCAGTACTTC.

The chain carries TRBV5-4 and TRBJ2-3; TRBD2 matches 11 bases. The germline CDR1 and CDR2 sequences are SGHNT and YYREEE (reference sequence). Trimming took 4 bases from V and 5 from J; bases not matched to a gene: 9. There are 16 residues in the CDR3. DNA for the CDR3: TGTGCCAGCAGCAGCGGACTAGCGGGTGATGTAGATACGCAGTATTTT. Translating gives CASSSGLAGDVDTQYF.

V gene TRBV11-2 combines with J gene TRBJ2-2; no firm D call. With 3 bases removed from V and 1 base from J, the gap between germline ends came to 9 bases. This CDR3 contains 15 residues. Germline CDR1 reads SGHAT; CDR2 reads FQNNGV. The CDR3 nucleotides read TGTGCCAGCAGCTTTGATAACAGGAACACCGGGGAGCTGTTTTTT. This encodes CASSFDNRNTGELFF.

The chain employs TRBV7-9 and TRBJ2-3; unclear D gene. With 4 bases removed from V and 10 bases from J, the gap between germline ends came to 9 bases. Germline CDR1 reads SEHNR; CDR2 reads FQNEAQ (reference sequence). CDR3 length equals 11 residues. For the CDR3, the DNA is TGTGCCAGCAGCTCTAATTGGCCGCAGTATTTT. Residues: CASSSNWPQYF. Based on the CDR3 plus reference TRBV7-9 and TRBJ2-3, the full variable domain is DTGVSQNPRHKITKRGQNVTFRCDPISEHNRLYWYRQTLGQGPEFLTYFQNEAQLEKSRLLSDRFSAERPKGSFSTLEIQRTEQGDSAMYLCASSSNWPQYFGPGTRLTVL.